The clone carrying this T cell receptor (beta chain) has a single count. The data are from a study of TIL therapy for anti-PD-1-resistant metastatic lung cancer. Germline-derived CDR1 and CDR2 are SNHLY and FYNNEI. The CDR3 is 13 residues long. V shed 5 bases and J shed 4 bases, with 12 bases lying between them. This was the immunoSEQ v3 assay. Libraries were prepared by immunoSEQ multiplex PCR; TCRdb keeps only in-frame clonotypes and omits some of them. Of roughly 46,000 clones in the sample, 65% to 90% were seen once. Time point here: pre-treatment sample, taken before nivolumab and TIL therapy. The sequenced sample was blood, obtained at baseline. The V and J genes are TRBV2 and TRBJ2-7; maybe TRBD2 (5 bases). The sequence was obtained from a person aged 25 to 80 with non-small cell lung cancer. For the CDR3, the DNA is TGTGCCAGCAGTTGGAGCGAGGGATACGAGCAGTACTTC. This translates into CASSWSEGYEQYF. Filled out from reference TRBV2 and TRBJ2-7, the complete variable domain reads EPEVTQTPSHQVTQMGQEVILRCVPISNHLYFYWYRQILGQKVEFLVSFYNNEISEKSEIFDDQFSVERPDGSNFTLKIRSTKLEDSAMYFCASSWSEGYEQYFGPGTRLTVT.